A selection of T cell receptor beta chains follows, all from one sample in a study of vaccination and CD4 T cells after COVID-19. The antigens these receptors bind are not known. TCRdb reprocessed the PCR reads with MiXCR, giving one entry per CDR3 protein. The sample lists roughly 7,100 distinct CDR3 sequences; more than 55% were seen once. Sequencing input: CD4+ T cells from blood, cultured in vitro. Source of these receptors: a human donor who had recovered from COVID-19. CDR3s leave out the opening cysteine and the closing phenylalanine or tryptophan. Fields, in order: V gene, J gene, CDR3 protein.

TRBV24-1	TRBJ1-6	ATSDPVQGYNSPLH
TRBV6-5	TRBJ1-6	ASSYSMWQGESPLH
TRBV29-1	TRBJ2-5	SVGGRETQY
TRBV10-3	TRBJ2-5	AIRFGSGTSGSHQETQY
TRBV7-8	TRBJ1-6	ASSLRSNGPYNSPLH
TRBV27	TRBJ2-5	ASSLSTSGRGGTQY
TRBV7-2	TRBJ2-7	ASSLEYWQDYEQY
TRBV7-6	TRBJ2-3	ASSTGRTDTQY
TRBV27	TRBJ2-7	ASSRDRGVSYEQY
TRBV6-1	TRBJ1-5	AGKQDGSGGPQH
TRBV20-1	TRBJ2-1	SALRLAGRNEQF
TRBV20-1	TRBJ2-5	SVFRGEETQY
TRBV12-3/TRBV12-4	TRBJ1-2	ASSPYTGERYGYT